Described below is a single TCR beta chain sequence and its context. Its target is not known. The data derive from a study of siplizumab effects on memory and regulatory T cells. Repertoires were generated with immunoSEQ multiplex PCR, while TCRdb's copy carries only in-frame clones and drops some. Counted here are about 55,000 clones, about 97% occurring once; the ten biggest clones make up 0.64%. Broader study findings: Fewer alloreactive sequences mapped to unstimulated CD4+ memory cells under siplizumab. Treg-derived clones made up an average of roughly 66% of mappable alloreactive CD4+ clones with siplizumab and 26.9% in controls.

Source material: naive CD4+ T cells sorted from blood. This sequence was found in a human donor in good health.

The CDR3 protein is CASSLILAGGTGELFF. The CDR3 DNA follows: TGTGCCAGCAGCTTAATACTAGCGGGAGGGACCGGGGAGCTGTTTTTT. The gene calls are TRBV7-2 and TRBJ2-2; 13 bases align to TRBD2. CDR1 is SGHTA, CDR2 FQGNSA, per germline. The CDR3 runs 16 residues. After removal of 2 bases from V and 5 bases from J, the junction contained 2 bases not matched to a gene.